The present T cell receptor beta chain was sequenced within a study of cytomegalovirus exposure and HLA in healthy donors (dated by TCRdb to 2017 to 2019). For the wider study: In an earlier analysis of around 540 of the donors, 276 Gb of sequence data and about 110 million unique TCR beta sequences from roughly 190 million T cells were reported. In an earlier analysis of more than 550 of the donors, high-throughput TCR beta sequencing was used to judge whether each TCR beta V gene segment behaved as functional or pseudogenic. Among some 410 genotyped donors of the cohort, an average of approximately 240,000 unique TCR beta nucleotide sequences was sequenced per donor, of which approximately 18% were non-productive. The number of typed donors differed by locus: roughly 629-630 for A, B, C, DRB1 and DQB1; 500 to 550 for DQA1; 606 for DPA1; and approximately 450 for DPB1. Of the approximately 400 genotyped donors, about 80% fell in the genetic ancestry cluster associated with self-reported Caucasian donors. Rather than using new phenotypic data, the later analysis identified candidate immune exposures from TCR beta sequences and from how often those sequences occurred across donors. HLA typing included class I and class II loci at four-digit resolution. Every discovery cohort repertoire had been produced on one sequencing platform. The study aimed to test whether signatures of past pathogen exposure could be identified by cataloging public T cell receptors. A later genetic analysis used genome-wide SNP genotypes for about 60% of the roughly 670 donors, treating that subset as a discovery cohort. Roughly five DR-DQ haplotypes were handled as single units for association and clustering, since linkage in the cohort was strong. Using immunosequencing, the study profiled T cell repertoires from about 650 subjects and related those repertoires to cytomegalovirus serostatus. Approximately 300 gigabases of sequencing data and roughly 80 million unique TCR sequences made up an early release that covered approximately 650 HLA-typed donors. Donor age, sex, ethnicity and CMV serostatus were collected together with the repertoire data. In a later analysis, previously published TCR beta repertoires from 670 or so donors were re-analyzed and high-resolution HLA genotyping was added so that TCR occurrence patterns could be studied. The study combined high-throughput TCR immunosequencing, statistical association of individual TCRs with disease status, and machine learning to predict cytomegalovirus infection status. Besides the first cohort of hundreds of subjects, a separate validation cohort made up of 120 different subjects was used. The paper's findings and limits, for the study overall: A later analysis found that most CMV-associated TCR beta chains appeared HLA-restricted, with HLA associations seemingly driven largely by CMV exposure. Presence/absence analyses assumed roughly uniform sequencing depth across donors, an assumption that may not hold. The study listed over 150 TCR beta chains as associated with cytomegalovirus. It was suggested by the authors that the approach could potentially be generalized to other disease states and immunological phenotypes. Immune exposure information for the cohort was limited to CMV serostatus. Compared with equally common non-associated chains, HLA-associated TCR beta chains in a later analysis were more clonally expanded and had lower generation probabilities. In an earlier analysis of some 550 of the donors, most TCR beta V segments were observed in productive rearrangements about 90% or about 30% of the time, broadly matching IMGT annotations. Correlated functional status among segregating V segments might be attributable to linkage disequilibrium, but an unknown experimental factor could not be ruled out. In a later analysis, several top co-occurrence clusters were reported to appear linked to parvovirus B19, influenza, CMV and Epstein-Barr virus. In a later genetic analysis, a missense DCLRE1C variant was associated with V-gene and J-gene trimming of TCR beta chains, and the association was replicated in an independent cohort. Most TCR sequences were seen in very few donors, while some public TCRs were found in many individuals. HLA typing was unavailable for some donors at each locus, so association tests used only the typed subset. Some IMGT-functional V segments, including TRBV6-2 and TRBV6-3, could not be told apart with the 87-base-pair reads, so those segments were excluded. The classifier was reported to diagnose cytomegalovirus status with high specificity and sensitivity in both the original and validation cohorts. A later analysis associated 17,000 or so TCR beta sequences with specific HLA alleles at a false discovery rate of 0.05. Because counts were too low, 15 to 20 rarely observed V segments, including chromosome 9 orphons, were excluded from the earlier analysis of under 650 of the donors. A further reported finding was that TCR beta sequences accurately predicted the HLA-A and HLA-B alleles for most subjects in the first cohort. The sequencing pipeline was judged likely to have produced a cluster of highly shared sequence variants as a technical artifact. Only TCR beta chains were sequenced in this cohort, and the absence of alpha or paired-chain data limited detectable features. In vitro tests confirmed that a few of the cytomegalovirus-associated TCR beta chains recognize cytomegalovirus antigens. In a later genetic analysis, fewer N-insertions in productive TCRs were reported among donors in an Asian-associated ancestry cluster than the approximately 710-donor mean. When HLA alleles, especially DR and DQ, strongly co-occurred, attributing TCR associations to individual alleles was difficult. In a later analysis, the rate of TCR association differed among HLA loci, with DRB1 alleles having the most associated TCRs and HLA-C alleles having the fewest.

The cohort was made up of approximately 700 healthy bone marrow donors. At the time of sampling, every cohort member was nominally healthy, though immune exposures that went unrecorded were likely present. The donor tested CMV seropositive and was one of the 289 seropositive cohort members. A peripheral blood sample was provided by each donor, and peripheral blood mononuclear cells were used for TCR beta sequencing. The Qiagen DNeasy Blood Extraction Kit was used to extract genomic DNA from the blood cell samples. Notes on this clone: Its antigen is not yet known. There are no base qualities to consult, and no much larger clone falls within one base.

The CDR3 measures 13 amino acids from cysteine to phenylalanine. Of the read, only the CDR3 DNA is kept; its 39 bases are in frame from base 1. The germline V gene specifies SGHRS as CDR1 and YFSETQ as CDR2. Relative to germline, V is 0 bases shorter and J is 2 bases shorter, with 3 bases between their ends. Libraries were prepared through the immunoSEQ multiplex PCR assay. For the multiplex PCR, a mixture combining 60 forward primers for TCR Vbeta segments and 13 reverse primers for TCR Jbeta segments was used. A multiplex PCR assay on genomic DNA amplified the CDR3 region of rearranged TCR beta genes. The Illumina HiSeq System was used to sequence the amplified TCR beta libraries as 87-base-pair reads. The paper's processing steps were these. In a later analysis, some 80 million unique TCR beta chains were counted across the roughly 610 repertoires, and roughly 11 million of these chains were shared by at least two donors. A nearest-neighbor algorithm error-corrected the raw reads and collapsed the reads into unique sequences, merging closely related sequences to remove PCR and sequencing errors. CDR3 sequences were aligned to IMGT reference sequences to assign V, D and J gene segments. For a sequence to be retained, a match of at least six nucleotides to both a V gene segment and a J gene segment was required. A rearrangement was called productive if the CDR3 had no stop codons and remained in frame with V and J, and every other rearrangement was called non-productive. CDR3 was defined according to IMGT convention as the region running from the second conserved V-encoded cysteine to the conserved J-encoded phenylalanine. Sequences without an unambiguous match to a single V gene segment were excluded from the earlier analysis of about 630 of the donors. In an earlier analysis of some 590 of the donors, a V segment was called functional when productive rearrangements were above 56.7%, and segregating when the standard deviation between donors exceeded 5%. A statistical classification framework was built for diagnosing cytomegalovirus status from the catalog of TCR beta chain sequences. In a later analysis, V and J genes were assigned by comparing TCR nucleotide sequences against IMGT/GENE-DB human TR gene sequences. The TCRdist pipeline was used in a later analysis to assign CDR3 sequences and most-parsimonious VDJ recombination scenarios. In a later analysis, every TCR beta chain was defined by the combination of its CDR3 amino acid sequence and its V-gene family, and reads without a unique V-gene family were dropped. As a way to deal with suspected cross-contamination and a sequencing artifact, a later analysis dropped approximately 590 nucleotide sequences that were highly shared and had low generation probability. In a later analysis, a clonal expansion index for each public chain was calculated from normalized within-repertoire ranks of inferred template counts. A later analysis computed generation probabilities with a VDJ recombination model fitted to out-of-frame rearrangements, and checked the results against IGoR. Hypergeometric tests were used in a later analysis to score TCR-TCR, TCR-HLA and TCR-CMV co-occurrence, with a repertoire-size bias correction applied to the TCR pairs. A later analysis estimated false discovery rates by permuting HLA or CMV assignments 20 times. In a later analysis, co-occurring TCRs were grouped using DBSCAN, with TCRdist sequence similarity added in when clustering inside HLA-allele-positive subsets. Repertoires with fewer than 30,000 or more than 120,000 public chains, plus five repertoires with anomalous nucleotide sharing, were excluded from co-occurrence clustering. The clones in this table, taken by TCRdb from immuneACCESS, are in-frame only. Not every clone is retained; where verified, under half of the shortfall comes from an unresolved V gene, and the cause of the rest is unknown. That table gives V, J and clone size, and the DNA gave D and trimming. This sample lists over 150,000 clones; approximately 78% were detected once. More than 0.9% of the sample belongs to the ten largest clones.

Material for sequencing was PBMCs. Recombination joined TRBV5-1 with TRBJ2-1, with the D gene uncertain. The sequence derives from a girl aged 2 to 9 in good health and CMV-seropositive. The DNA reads TGCGCCAGCAGCTTGGGTACCTACAATGAGCAGTTCTTC. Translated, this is CASSLGTYNEQFF. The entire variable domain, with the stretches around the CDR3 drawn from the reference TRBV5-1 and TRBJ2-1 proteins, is KAGVTQTPRYLIKTRGQQVTLSCSPISGHRSVSWYQQTPGQGLQFLFEYFSETQRNKGNFPGRFSGRQFSNSRSEMNVSTLELGDSALYLCASSLGTYNEQFFGPGTRLTVL.